Each of the 14 T cell receptor beta chains below was sequenced from the same sample in a study of T-cell reconstitution after alpha-beta-depleted transplantation in children. Unique molecular identifiers were used in preparing the TCRbeta library. Each CDR3 protein is one row after TCRdb ran MiXCR on the PCR reads. The top ten hold about a tenth of the sample, which has under 350,000 distinct CDR3 sequences, almost 10% seen once. Sequences were derived from PBMCs from the stem cell graft donor, sampled from the stem cell graft. These receptors originate from a human donor who donated a stem cell graft to a child with SCID.

This rearrangement joins TRBV5-1 to TRBJ2-2; D remains ambiguous. CDR3 size: 16 residues. Germline CDR1 is SGHRS and CDR2 is YFSETQ. The V and J ends lost 4 bases and 2 bases respectively, with 15 bases between them. The CDR3 here is CASSLVRQINTGELFF. In DNA form, the CDR3 reads TGCGCCAGCAGCCTGGTGCGGCAAATCAACACCGGGGAGCTGTTTTTT.

Of note for this clonotype: The germline gene is not matched at one end of the junction; a read error may be the cause. J is TRBJ2-7 and V is TRBV6-5; weak D call: TRBD1 (6 bases). There are 15 residues in the CDR3. Germline values: CDR1 MNHEY, CDR2 SVGAGI. The DNA for the CDR3 is TGTGCCAGCAGTCACGCTGGGGGCTCCATCTACGAGCAATACTTC. Its protein product is CASSHAGGSIYEQYF.

A few counts support this clonotype. The chain recombines TRBV6-5 with TRBJ2-7; 12 nucleotides line up with TRBD2. The germline gives CDR1 MNHEY, CDR2 SVGAGI. The CDR3 contains 16 residues. The trim removed 4 bases at V and 3 bases at J, leaving 7 bases unmatched. Here the CDR3 reads CASSFRLAGVYYEQYF. For the CDR3, the DNA is TGTGCCAGCAGTTTCCGACTAGCGGGGGTTTACTACGAGCAGTACTTC.

This clonotype has a handful of counts. This chain connects TRBV20-1 to TRBJ2-3, with no clear D. CDR1 DFQATT and CDR2 SNEGSKA come from the germline V gene (reference sequence). The V end was cut by 0 bases, the J end by 6 bases, with 10 bases between. The CDR3 is 13 residues long. The chain's CDR3 is CSARDGRSDTQYF. For the CDR3, the DNA is TGCAGTGCTAGAGATGGAAGGTCGGATACGCAGTATTTT.

The chain carries TRBV19 and TRBJ2-7; D ambiguous. The germline gives CDR1 LNHDA, CDR2 SQIVND (reference sequence). V gave up 6 bases and J gave up 1 base, with 13 bases separating them. CDR3 length equals 14 residues. The CDR3 region has the DNA TGTGCCAGTAGACAGAACGACTGGTCCTACGAGCAGTACTTC. Its protein product is CASRQNDWSYEQYF.

V gene TRBV18 combines with J gene TRBJ2-7; TRBD2 is a possible D gene (6 bases). V was shortened by 0 bases and J by 0 bases, with 15 bases between the two germline ends. From germline, CDR1 is KGHSH and CDR2 LQKENI. The CDR3 loop spans 17 amino acids. Written as DNA, the CDR3 is TGTGCCAGCTCACCACCCGGAGGGGCCAGGAGCTCCTACGAGCAGTACTTC. Translating gives CASSPPGGARSSYEQYF.

This clonotype has more than one count but fewer than ten. The chain combines TRBV10-1 with TRBJ1-1; 10 bases fit TRBD1. The CDR3 totals 13 residues. Germline lookup yields CDR1 WNHNN and CDR2 SYGVQD (reference sequence). After removal of 6 bases from V and 4 bases from J, the junction contained 2 bases not matched to a gene. The CDR3 here is CASRRDRGTEAFF. The CDR3 nucleotides are TGCGCCAGCAGACGGGACAGGGGCACTGAAGCTTTCTTT.

The chain joins TRBV4-1 to TRBJ2-3; 8 nucleotides line up with TRBD1. V was pared by 1 base and J by 6 bases, with 9 bases of the junction left unmatched. The CDR3 is 16 amino acids. Germline CDR1 is MGHRA and CDR2 is YSYEKL. CDR3 in amino acids: CASSQVGQGRRDTQYF. Here the CDR3 DNA reads TGCGCCAGCAGCCAAGTCGGACAGGGACGCAGGGATACGCAGTATTTT.

The genes are TRBV27 and TRBJ2-5; D unresolved. This CDR3 is 13 amino acids long. Germline-derived CDR1 and CDR2 are MNHEY and SMNVEV (reference sequence). V lost 3 bases to trimming and J lost 3 bases, with 8 bases between them. This CDR3 reads CASSFRPEETQYF. CDR3 coding DNA: TGTGCCAGCAGTTTTCGTCCCGAAGAGACCCAGTACTTC.

This clonotype showed up just a few times. The V gene is TRBV6-1, the J gene TRBJ1-6; 8 nucleotides align to TRBD1. Unmatched junction bases numbered 14, after V lost 6 bases and J lost 10 bases. The CDR3 consists of 16 residues. Germline CDR1 MNHNS, CDR2 SASEGT. In DNA, the CDR3 is TGTGCCAGCAGCCCCACCCCCGGACAGGGAAGATCACCCCTCCACTTT. This sequence encodes CASSPTPGQGRSPLHF.

The V call is TRBV4-1, the J call TRBJ1-1, with TRBD1 matching 9 bases. V lost 2 bases, J lost 1 base, and 5 bases stayed unmatched. This CDR3 comprises 16 residues. Germline CDR1 is MGHRA and CDR2 is YSYEKL. This CDR3 is CASSQFPGQGNTEAFF. As DNA, the CDR3 is TGCGCCAGCAGCCAATTCCCGGGACAGGGGAACACTGAAGCTTTCTTT.

The chain uses TRBV12-3 or TRBV12-4 and TRBJ2-1; D remains unclear. V was trimmed by 6 bases and J by 6 bases, leaving 9 bases between them. The CDR3 is 12 amino acids. The CDR3: CASSPEPNEQFF. In DNA, the CDR3 is TGTGCCAGCAGCCCTGAACCCAATGAGCAGTTCTTC.

This chain links TRBV6-5 with TRBJ2-7; perhaps D is TRBD1 or TRBD2 (6 bases each). V was trimmed by 2 bases and J by 2 bases, leaving 19 bases between them. The CDR3 runs 17 residues. Per germline, CDR1 MNHEY and CDR2 SVGAGI. CDR3 nucleotide sequence: TGTGCCAGCAGTTACGAAGTAGGGGGGACTGGCGCCTACGAGCAGTACTTC. Its translation: CASSYEVGGTGAYEQYF.

The chain employs TRBV12-3 or TRBV12-4 and TRBJ1-6, with D unresolved. There are 12 residues in the CDR3. V dropped 5 bases and J dropped 10 bases, with 9 bases sitting between them. The CDR3 spells CASSPSGSPLHF. Written as DNA, the CDR3 is TGTGCCAGCAGTCCCTCGGGGTCACCCCTCCACTTT.